This TCR beta chain was sequenced during a study of vaccination and CD4 T cells after COVID-19. Overall study findings and caveats: The median proportion of reactive clones detected only post-vaccination in convalescent patients was approximately 90%. Spike mono-reactivity was evident in 304 of the 307 vaccine-specific clones derived from convalescent patients.

This clonotype showed up just a few times. As yet, its antigen is unknown. Scientists ran DNA taken from cultured CD4+ T cells through the Oncomine TCR Beta short-read assay for sequencing. Using its own MiXCR run on the PCR reads, TCRdb lists one record per CDR3 protein. The table lists 8,500 to 9,500 distinct CDR3 sequences, 31% of them singletons. Between the trimmed V and J ends, which lost 3 bases and 4 bases, there was a span of 12 bases. This CDR3 spans 14 amino acids. CDR1 is MNHEY and CDR2 is SMNVEV in the germline V gene (reference sequence). This sample's treatment: approximately nine-day PBMC culture with coronavirus spike peptide pools or control peptides (ViraFEST assay). The unexposed donor provided CD4+ T cells, which were taken before the COVID-19 pandemic (2011-2018).

This rearrangement joins TRBV27 to TRBJ1-2; D unclear. Sequencing was done on a sample of CD4+ T cells from blood, cultured in vitro. The receptor's source is a human donor in good health. For the CDR3, the DNA is TGTGCCAGCAGTTTCTCAGATAACCTCTATGGCTACACCTTC. Amino acids: CASSFSDNLYGYTF.